Reported below is one T cell receptor beta chain. Its antigen is still unknown. The input lacks base qualities; no much larger clone sits a single base away. These data are taken from a study of blood T cells in healthy people across ages (dated by TCRdb to 2015 to 2017). At the level of the whole study: In model experiments, template switching captured roughly one uniquely barcoded TCR beta cDNA molecule for every two T cells. The study measured age-related changes in TCR beta repertoire diversity using deep sequencing normalized with unique cDNA molecular identifiers. For two donors (one aged 18 to 30 and one aged 80 or older), the study analyzed two additional independent replicas of 1 million unique cDNA reads from the same blood draw. To avoid experimental bias, donors of different ages were distributed randomly across sequencing lanes. Donors were grouped into four age groups: young (average 16 years), middle-aged (39), aged (around 62) and long-lived (around 80).

Study-wide conclusions, independent of this receptor: Observed TCR beta diversity per million T cells fell roughly linearly with age, and a significant reduction was already apparent by age roughly 40. Compared with the aged group, the long-lived group had more naive CD4+ T cells, fewer expanded clones and increased TCR diversity, suggesting age selection. Because donor CMV infection status was unknown, age-related changes in expanded clonotypes were potentially confounded. Total diversity estimates from one million sequenced T cells were considered lower bounds and underestimates. Conclusive comparison of naive and antigen-experienced compartments was prevented by the profiling of bulk unsorted PBMCs. Observed TCR beta diversity correlated strongly with the percentage of naive T cells measured by flow cytometry.

There are 15 amino acids in the CDR3, from cysteine to phenylalanine inclusive. Only the CDR3 region is kept as DNA, spanning 45 bases read in frame from base 1. Relative to germline, V is missing 8 bases and J is missing 2 bases, with 6 bases of the junction outside any gene match. CDR1 SEHNR and CDR2 FQNEAQ are derived from the germline V gene (reference sequence). The donors were 40 or so Caucasian individuals from Russia, aged about 6 to 95 years, who were systemically healthy. Each donor gave ten milliliters of peripheral blood, drawn into EDTA-treated Vacutainer tubes. Ficoll-Paque density-gradient centrifugation was used to isolate PBMCs, with at least 7 million obtained per sample. Trizol reagent was used to extract total RNA from the PBMCs, yielding at least 5.5 micrograms per sample. For every donor, flow cytometry on a PBMC aliquot measured the percentage of naive CD45RAhigh/CD27high T cells.

Receptors were amplified or captured by 5' RACE. Sequenced using an Illumina HiSeq 2500. A second PCR of roughly 7 to 11 cycles was run with a J-beta primer mix and a sample-barcoded 5' primer. A unique molecular identifier was introduced onto each TCR beta cDNA molecule by a template-switch 5' adaptor carrying 12 random nucleotides. At least 3 million CDR3-containing paired-end reads were obtained from each sample. First-strand cDNA synthesis was performed from all RNA using the Mint cDNA synthesis kit, with priming by a TRBC-specific oligonucleotide. After uracil-DNA glycosylase treatment, a first 18-cycle PCR used universal primers M1SS and BC2_uni_R on all cDNA. The original pipeline was this. For normalization, 1 million high-quality reads were randomly selected from each sample, with every read carrying a distinct molecular identifier. Reads with shared molecular identifiers were discarded instead of being binned into consensus sequences. MiTCR, with a Q25 quality threshold and the strictest error-elimination algorithm, was used for CDR3 identification, clonotype clustering and error correction. A nonparametric unseen species model with Euler transformation was used to estimate a lower bound on total TCR beta diversity. TCRdb took the public reads, trimmed them with fastp at Q25, ran MiXCR for clone calling and kept in-frame beta chains. Entries are consolidated by CDR3 protein sequence, retaining the most common genes and DNA. The V and J calls follow TCRdb's processing rather than the paper's. Here the sample has 1.5 million to 2 million distinct CDR3 sequences; about 35% occur a single time. About 10% of the sample belongs to the ten largest clones.

The chain is encoded by TRBV7-9 joined to TRBJ2-3; the junction holds 11 bases that match TRBD2. This clonotype originated in a woman aged 25 to 39 in good health. Sequencing used blood. The CDR3 is CASSPLAGATDTQYF. The nucleotide sequence reads TGTGCCAGCTCCCCACTAGCGGGGGCCACAGATACGCAGTATTTT.